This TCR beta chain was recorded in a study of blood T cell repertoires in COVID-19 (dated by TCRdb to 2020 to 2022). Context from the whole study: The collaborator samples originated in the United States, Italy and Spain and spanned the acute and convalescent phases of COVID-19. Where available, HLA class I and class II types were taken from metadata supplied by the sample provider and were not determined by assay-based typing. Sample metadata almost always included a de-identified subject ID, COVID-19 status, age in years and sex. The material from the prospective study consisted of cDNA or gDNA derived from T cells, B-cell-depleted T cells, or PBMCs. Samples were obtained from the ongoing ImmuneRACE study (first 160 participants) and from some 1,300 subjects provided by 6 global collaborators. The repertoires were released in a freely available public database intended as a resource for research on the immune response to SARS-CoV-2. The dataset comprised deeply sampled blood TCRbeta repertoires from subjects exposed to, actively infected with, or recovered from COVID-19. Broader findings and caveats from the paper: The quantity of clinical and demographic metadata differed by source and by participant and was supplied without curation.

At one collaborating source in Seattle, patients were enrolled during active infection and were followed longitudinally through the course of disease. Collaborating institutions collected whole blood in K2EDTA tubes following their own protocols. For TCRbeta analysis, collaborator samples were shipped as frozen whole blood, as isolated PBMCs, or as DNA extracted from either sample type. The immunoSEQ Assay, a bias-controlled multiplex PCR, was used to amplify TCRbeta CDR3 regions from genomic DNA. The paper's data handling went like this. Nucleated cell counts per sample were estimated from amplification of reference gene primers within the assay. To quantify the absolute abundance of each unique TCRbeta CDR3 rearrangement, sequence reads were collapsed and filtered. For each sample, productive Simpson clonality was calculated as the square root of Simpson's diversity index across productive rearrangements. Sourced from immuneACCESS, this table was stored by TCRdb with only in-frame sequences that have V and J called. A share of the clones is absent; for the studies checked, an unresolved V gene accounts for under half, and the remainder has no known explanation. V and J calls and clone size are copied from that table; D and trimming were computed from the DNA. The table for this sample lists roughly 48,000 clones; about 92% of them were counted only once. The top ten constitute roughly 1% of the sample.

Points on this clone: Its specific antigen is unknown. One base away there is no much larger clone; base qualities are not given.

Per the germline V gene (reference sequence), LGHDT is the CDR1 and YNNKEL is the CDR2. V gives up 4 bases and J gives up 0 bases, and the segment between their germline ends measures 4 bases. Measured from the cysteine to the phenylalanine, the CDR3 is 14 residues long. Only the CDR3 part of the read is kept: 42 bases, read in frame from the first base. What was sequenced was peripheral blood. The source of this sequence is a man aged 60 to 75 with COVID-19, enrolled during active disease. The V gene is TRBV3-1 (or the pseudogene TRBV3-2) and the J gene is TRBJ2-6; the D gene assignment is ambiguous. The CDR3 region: CASSPLSGANVLTF. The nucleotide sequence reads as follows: TGTGCCAGCAGCCCCCTCTCTGGGGCCAACGTCCTGACTTTC.